This TCR beta chain originates from a study of OX40 agonist ivuxolimab in advanced cancers. The CDR3 has 12 amino acids. Looked up from germline, CDR1 is ENHRY and CDR2 is SYGVKD. Trimming removed 6 bases at V and 6 bases at J, with 11 bases between. Whole-study results and caveats: In the 0.1 to 3.0 mg/kg range, CD4+ and CD8+ blood T cells had expanded clonally by week 6.

Assay: immunoSEQ multiplex PCR; the TCRdb copy retains only in-frame clones and omits some. The sample shows some 49,000 clones, nearly 85% of them seen only once. A remark on this clone: Its antigen is still unknown.

Cycle 7 day 1, cycle 4 day 1, and baseline were the timepoints at which blood was sampled. The receptor was isolated from an adult with an advanced solid tumor such as melanoma, head and neck, liver or kidney cancer. Sample: CD4+ or CD8+ T cells sorted from blood, taken in a trial of the OX40 agonist ivuxolimab. The genes are TRBV10-3 and TRBJ1-1; D gene unclear. The CDR3 DNA reads TGTGCCATCAGCTCAAGTGGGGCTGAAGCTTTCTTT. It codes for CAISSSGAEAFF.